This TCR beta chain originates from a study of OX40 agonist ivuxolimab in advanced cancers. Study context: The dose of intravenous ivuxolimab that patients received every 2 weeks ranged from 0.01 to 10 mg/kg. Those treated in dose escalation had hepatocellular carcinoma, melanoma, renal cell cancer or head and neck cancer.

The repertoire was sequenced with immunoSEQ multiplex PCR; TCRdb's copy has only in-frame clones and lacks some. The data hold roughly 50,000 clones, with 70% to 90% observed a single time. The CDR3 spans 14 residues. Germline V gene sequence: CDR1 MNHEY, CDR2 SVGAGI. V lost 2 bases and J 3 bases, leaving 10 bases between the germline ends. The TCR was taken from an adult with an advanced solid tumor such as melanoma, head and neck, liver or kidney cancer. The chain joins TRBV6-5 to TRBJ1-1, with D perhaps TRBD1 (5 bases). The sequencing used CD4+ or CD8+ T cells sorted from blood, collected in a trial of the OX40 agonist ivuxolimab. The CDR3 bases are TGTGCCAGCAGTTACAGGGGTGGGTACACTGAAGCTTTCTTT. Translated, it gives CASSYRGGYTEAFF.